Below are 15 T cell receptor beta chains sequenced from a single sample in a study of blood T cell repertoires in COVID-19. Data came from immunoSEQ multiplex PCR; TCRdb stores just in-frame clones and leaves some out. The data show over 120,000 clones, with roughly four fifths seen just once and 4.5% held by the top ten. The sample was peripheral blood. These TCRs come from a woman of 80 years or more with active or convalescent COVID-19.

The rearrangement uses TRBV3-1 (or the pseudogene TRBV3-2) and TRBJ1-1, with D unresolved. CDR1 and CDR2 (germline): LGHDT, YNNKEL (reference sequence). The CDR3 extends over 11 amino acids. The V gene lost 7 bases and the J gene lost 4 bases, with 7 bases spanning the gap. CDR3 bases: TGTGCCAGCAAGAGTAGCACTGAAGCTTTCTTT. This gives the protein CASKSSTEAFF.

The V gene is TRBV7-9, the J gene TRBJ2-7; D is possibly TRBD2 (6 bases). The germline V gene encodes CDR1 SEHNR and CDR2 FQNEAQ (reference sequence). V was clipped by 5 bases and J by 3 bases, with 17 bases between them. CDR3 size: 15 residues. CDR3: CASSPLGGEIYEQYF. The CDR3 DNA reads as TGTGCCAGCAGCCCTTTGGGCGGGGAGATCTACGAGCAGTACTTC.

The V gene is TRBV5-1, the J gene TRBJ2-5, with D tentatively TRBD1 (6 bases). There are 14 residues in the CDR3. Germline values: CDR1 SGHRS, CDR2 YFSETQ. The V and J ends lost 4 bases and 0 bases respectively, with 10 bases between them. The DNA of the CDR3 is TGCGCCAGCAGCCTAGGGGGAAACCAAGAGACCCAGTACTTC. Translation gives CASSLGGNQETQYF.

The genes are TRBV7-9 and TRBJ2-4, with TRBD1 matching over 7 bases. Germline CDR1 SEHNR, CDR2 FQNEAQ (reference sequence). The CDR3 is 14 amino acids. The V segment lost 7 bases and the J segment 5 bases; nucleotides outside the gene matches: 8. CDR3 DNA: TGTGCCAGCAACAGGGGTTGGTTCGAAAACATTCAGTACTTC. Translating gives CASNRGWFENIQYF.

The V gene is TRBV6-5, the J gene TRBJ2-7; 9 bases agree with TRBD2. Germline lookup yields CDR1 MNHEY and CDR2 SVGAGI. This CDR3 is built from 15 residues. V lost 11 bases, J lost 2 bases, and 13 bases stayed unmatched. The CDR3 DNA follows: TGTGCCGCTGGCGTGGTAGCGGGGGCCCCCTACGAGCAGTACTTC. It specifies CAAGVVAGAPYEQYF.

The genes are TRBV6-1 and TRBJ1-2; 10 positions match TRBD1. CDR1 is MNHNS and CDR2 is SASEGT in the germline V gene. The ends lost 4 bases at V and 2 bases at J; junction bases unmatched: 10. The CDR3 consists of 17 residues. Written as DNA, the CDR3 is TGTGCCAGCAGTGGACCTCGAGAGGGACAGGGGAACTATGGCTACACCTTC. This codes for CASSGPREGQGNYGYTF.

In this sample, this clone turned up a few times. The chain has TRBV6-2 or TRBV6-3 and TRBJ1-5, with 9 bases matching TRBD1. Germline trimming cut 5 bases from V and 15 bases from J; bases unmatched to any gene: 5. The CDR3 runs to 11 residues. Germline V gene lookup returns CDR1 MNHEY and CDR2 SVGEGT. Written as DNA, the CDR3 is TGTGCCAGCAGTCAGGGACAGGGTTTGCATTTT. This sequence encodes CASSQGQGLHF.

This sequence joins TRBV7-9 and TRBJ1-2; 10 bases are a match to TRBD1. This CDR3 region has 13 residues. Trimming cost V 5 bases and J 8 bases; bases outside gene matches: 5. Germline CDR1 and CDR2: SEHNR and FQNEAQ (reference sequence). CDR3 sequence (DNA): TGTGCCAGCAGCGGGACAGGGGTTAGAGGCTACACCTTC. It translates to CASSGTGVRGYTF.

As DNA, the CDR3 is TGTGCCAGCAGGGGTAGCGTGAACACCGGGGAGCTGTTTTTT. This codes for CASRGSVNTGELFF. The rearrangement links TRBV2 to TRBJ2-2; D may be TRBD2 (5 bases). The CDR3 runs to 14 residues. Trimming stripped 6 bases from V and 1 base from J, with 9 bases between. CDR1 is SNHLY and CDR2 is FYNNEI in the germline V gene.

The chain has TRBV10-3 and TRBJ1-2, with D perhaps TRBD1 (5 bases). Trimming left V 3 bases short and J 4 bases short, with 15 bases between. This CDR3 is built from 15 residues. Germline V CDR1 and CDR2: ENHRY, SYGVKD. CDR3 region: CAISDGGTWVYGYTF. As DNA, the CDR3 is TGTGCCATCAGTGATGGGGGGACCTGGGTCTATGGCTACACCTTC.

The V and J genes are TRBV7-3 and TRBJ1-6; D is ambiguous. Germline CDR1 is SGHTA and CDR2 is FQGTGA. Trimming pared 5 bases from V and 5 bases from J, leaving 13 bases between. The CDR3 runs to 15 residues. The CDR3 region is CASSQGAGNNSPLHF. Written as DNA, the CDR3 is TGTGCCAGCAGCCAAGGCGCCGGGAATAATTCACCCCTCCACTTT.

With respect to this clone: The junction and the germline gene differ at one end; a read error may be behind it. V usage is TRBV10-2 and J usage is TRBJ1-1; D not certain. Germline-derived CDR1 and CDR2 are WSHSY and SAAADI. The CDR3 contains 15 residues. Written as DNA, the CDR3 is TGTGCCAGCAGTGAGTCGGCGGGCACGGACACTGAAGCTTTCTTT. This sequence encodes CASSESAGTDTEAFF.

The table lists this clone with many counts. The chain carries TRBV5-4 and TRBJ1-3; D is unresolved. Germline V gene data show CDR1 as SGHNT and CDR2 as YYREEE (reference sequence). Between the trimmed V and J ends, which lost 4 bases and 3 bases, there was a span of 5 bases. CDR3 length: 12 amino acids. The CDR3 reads CASSPDGNTIYF. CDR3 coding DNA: TGTGCCAGCAGCCCAGATGGAAACACCATATATTTT.

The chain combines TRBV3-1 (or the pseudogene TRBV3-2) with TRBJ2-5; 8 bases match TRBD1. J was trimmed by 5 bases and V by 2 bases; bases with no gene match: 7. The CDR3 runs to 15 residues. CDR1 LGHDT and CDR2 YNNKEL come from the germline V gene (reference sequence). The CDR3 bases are TGTGCCAGCAGCCAAACAGGGGGTAGCGCCGAGACCCAGTACTTC. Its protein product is CASSQTGGSAETQYF.

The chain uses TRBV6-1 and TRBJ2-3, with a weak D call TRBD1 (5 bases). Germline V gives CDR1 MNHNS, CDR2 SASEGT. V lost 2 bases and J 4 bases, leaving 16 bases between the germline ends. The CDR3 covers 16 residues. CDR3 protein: CASSESSPGFPDTQYF. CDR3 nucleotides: TGTGCCAGCAGTGAATCCAGCCCAGGGTTTCCAGATACGCAGTATTTT.